These 24 T cell receptor beta chains were all obtained from the same sample, sequenced in a study of T cells after yellow fever vaccination. From the 5' RACE reads, TCRdb called clonotypes with MiXCR, one entry per CDR3 protein. This table has about 580,000 distinct CDR3 sequences, roughly a sixth appearing once. The specimen comprised PBMCs, sampled 5 to 6 days after the first yellow fever vaccination. The receptor source for this set is a man between 18 and 35 years old who received the YFV17D yellow fever vaccine.

The chain carries TRBV25-1 and TRBJ1-1; D is unclear. Germline lookup yields CDR1 MGHDK and CDR2 SYGVNS. This CDR3 has 13 residues. V lost 5 bases and J lost 1, with 8 bases in between. The CDR3, as DNA: TGTGCCAGCAGTCATAACCGGAACACTGAAGCTTTCTTT. Translating it yields CASSHNRNTEAFF. The whole variable domain, remainder taken from reference TRBV25-1 and TRBJ1-1, is EADIYQTPRYLVIGTGKKITLECSQTMGHDKMYWYQQDPGMELHLIHYSYGVNSTEKGDLSSESTVSRIRTEHFPLTLESARPSHTSQYLCASSHNRNTEAFFGQGTRLTVV.

This clonotype was recorded only once. V gene TRBV7-3 combines with J gene TRBJ1-1; D not certain. The V end lost 3 bases, the J end lost 5 bases, and 10 bases lay between the germline ends. Germline CDR1 reads SGHTA; CDR2 reads FQGTGA. This CDR3 has 13 residues. CDR3 DNA sequence: TGTGCCAGCAGCTTTGCGGAGGTAACTGAAGCTTTCTTT. It encodes CASSFAEVTEAFF. Full variable domain (outside the CDR3, taken from reference TRBV7-3 and TRBJ1-1): GAGVSQTPSNKVTEKGKYVELRCDPISGHTALYWYRQSLGQGPEFLIYFQGTGAADDSGLPNDRFFAVRPEGSVSTLKIQRTERGDSAVYLCASSFAEVTEAFFGQGTRLTVV.

V and J are TRBV20-1 and TRBJ2-1, with TRBD2 matching over 11 bases. V lost 6 bases and J lost 8; bases outside the gene matches: 3. Germline V lookup: CDR1 DFQATT, CDR2 SNEGSKA (reference sequence). The CDR3 has 12 residues. This CDR3 is CSAPTSGDEQFF. CDR3 sequence (DNA): TGCAGTGCCCCGACTAGCGGGGATGAGCAGTTCTTC.

This clonotype has at least ten counts. The chain recombines TRBV11-1 with TRBJ1-6, with 7 bases fitting TRBD1. The CDR3 runs to 19 residues. Germline CDR1 is SGHAT and CDR2 is FQDESV (reference sequence). With 4 bases clipped from V and 3 bases from J, the junction kept 15 bases outside the gene matches. This CDR3 reads CASSSRRGTPGNYNSPLHF. Here the CDR3 DNA reads TGTGCCAGCAGCTCCCGCAGGGGGACCCCCGGGAACTATAATTCACCCCTCCACTTT.

V gene TRBV11-2 combines with J gene TRBJ2-1; 8 bases fit TRBD2. The CDR3 is 21 amino acids. The ends lost 5 bases at V and 0 bases at J; junction bases unmatched: 21. From germline, CDR1 is SGHAT and CDR2 FQNNGV. CDR3 in DNA: TGTGCCAGCAGCACTCCCTTTACCGGGACTAGTAGCTCCAGCTCCTACAATGAGCAGTTCTTC. It is translated as CASSTPFTGTSSSSSYNEQFF.

V usage is TRBV12-3 or TRBV12-4 and J usage is TRBJ2-7; tentatively, D is TRBD1 (8 bases). The length of the CDR3 is 18 residues. V was pared by 7 bases and J by 0 bases, with 25 bases between. The CDR3 spells CASTPERGGTGASYEQYF. The CDR3 DNA is TGTGCCAGCACTCCCGAGCGGGGAGGGACAGGCGCCTCCTACGAGCAGTACTTC.

The table lists this clonotype with a few counts. The V call is TRBV6-5, the J call TRBJ2-5; D is ambiguous. Germline CDR1 is MNHEY and CDR2 is SVGAGI. Trimming stripped 3 bases from V and 4 bases from J, with 12 bases between. This CDR3 is built from 14 residues. CDR3: CASSYGASGETQYF. The CDR3, as DNA: TGTGCCAGCAGTTATGGCGCCTCGGGAGAGACCCAGTACTTC.

This chain uses TRBV7-6 with TRBJ1-6; the D gene is possibly TRBD1 (5 bases). Trimming removed 1 base from V and 6 bases from J, with 10 bases in between. CDR3 length: 15 residues. Looked up from germline, CDR1 is SGHVS and CDR2 is FNYEAQ. The CDR3 DNA follows: TGTGCCAGCAGCTTAGTCGGGGGTGGTAATTCACCCCTCCACTTT. Translated: CASSLVGGGNSPLHF. The full variable domain, rest sourced from reference TRBV7-6 and TRBJ1-6, is GAGVSQSPRYKVTKRGQDVALRCDPISGHVSLYWYRQALGQGPEFLTYFNYEAQQDKSGLPNDRFSAERPEGSISTLTIQRTEQRDSAMYRCASSLVGGGNSPLHFGNGTRLTVT.

This clonotype was seen only a few times. The chain's CDR3 is CASSQRGRRPLPIYNEQFF. The CDR3, as DNA: TGTGCCAGCAGCCAACGGGGCCGGCGCCCCCTTCCTATCTACAATGAGCAGTTCTTC. The rearrangement links TRBV6-2 or TRBV6-3 to TRBJ2-1; either TRBD1 or TRBD2 may fit D (5 bases each). CDR3 length equals 19 residues. Trimming removed 6 bases from V and 3 bases from J, with 27 bases in between. Germline V gene data show CDR1 as MNHEY and CDR2 as SVGEGT.

The CDR3 is CASSSSYNSPLHF. The DNA for the CDR3 is TGTGCCAGCTCTAGCTCCTATAATTCACCCCTCCACTTT. V is TRBV12-3 or TRBV12-4 and J is TRBJ1-6, with D hard to call. Trimming pared 8 bases from V and 0 bases from J, leaving 5 bases between. The CDR3 consists of 13 residues.

This clonotype was counted only a few times. The genes are TRBV27 and TRBJ1-4; D perhaps matches TRBD1 (5 bases). CDR1 is MNHEY and CDR2 is SMNVEV in the germline V gene (reference sequence). The CDR3 contains 15 residues. V was trimmed by 6 bases and J by 3 bases, leaving 14 bases between them. The DNA of the CDR3 is TGTGCCAGCAGGAGAAGGGGAATAGCTAATGAAAAACTGTTTTTT. Protein sequence: CASRRRGIANEKLFF.

The V and J genes are TRBV7-9 and TRBJ2-5; TRBD1 might be the D (6 bases). The germline V and J ends were trimmed by 3 bases and 2 bases, with 10 bases remaining between them. This CDR3 has 14 amino acids. Germline-derived CDR1 and CDR2 are SEHNR and FQNEAQ (reference sequence). CDR3 loop: CASSFGTRQETQYF. CDR3 DNA sequence: TGTGCCAGCAGCTTCGGGACACGACAAGAGACCCAGTACTTC.

The chain links TRBV6-1 to TRBJ1-5, with D tentatively TRBD1 (6 bases). V lost 5 bases and J 0 bases, leaving 11 bases between the germline ends. The CDR3 length is 15 residues. CDR1 and CDR2 (germline): MNHNS, SASEGT. This CDR3 is CASSRDILSNQPQHF. The CDR3 DNA follows: TGTGCCAGCAGTCGGGACATACTTAGCAATCAGCCCCAGCATTTT.

The chain is built from TRBV20-1 and TRBJ1-2, with D uncertain. Germline CDR1 is DFQATT and CDR2 is SNEGSKA (reference sequence). This CDR3 contains 11 residues. V lost 6 bases to trimming and J lost 7 bases, with 12 bases between them. The DNA for the CDR3 is TGCAGTGCCCGACGTGCGGGTGGCTACACCTTC. Its translation is CSARRAGGYTF.

The DNA of the CDR3 is TGTGCCACCAGCAGAGATGCCCCCGTTTCACCCCTCCACTTT. This sequence encodes CATSRDAPVSPLHF. The gene calls are TRBV15 and TRBJ1-6; D not resolved. The CDR3 consists of 14 residues. V was shortened by 0 bases and J by 9 bases, with 9 bases between the two germline ends. The germline V gene encodes CDR1 LNHNV and CDR2 YYDKDF (reference sequence).

This clonotype occurred many times. The chain couples TRBV5-1 to TRBJ2-7; 7 bases are a match to TRBD1. The junction had 7 bases not matched to a gene; V was cut back by 1 base and J by 3 bases. Germline V gives CDR1 SGHRS, CDR2 YFSETQ. CDR3 length: 15 amino acids. The CDR3 sequence is CASSLKPGGLYEQYV. Here the CDR3 DNA reads TGCGCCAGCAGCTTGAAGCCAGGGGGTCTCTACGAGCAGTACGTC.

This clonotype was counted only a few times. The chain combines TRBV20-1 with TRBJ1-3, with D possibly being TRBD1 (5 bases). This CDR3 spans 15 amino acids. Per the germline V gene, CDR1 is DFQATT and CDR2 is SNEGSKA (reference sequence). V was pared by 0 bases and J by 2 bases, with 11 bases between. CDR3 region: CSARDFRGTGNTIYF. CDR3 coding DNA: TGCAGTGCTAGAGATTTTAGGGGAACTGGAAACACCATATATTTT.

This clonotype appeared many times. The CDR3 is CASSFGILLDRVPEEQYF. CDR3 nucleotide sequence: TGTGCCAGCAGCTTTGGGATTCTTCTGGACAGGGTCCCAGAAGAGCAGTACTTC. The chain carries TRBV11-1 and TRBJ2-7; 8 positions agree with TRBD1. V was clipped by 3 bases and J by 7 bases; unmatched bases: 20. This CDR3 region has 18 residues. Germline V lookup: CDR1 SGHAT, CDR2 FQDESV (reference sequence).

The genes are TRBV4-1 and TRBJ2-5; no definite D call. Germline CDR1 is MGHRA and CDR2 is YSYEKL. V was trimmed by 0 bases and J by 5 bases, leaving 7 bases between them. The length of the CDR3 is 13 residues. The CDR3 region is CASSQEPGETQYF. DNA for the CDR3: TGCGCCAGCAGCCAAGAGCCGGGTGAGACCCAGTACTTC.

The chain has TRBV5-1 and TRBJ2-3, with 8 bases matching TRBD1. Germline CDR1 is SGHRS and CDR2 is YFSETQ. J gave up 4 bases and V 4 bases, and 11 bases lay outside the gene matches. The CDR3 loop spans 16 amino acids. The CDR3 sequence: CASSPSGQAWADTQYF. The CDR3 DNA follows: TGCGCCAGCAGCCCCTCGGGACAGGCGTGGGCAGATACGCAGTATTTT.

This CDR3 reads CATISGQSTDTQYF. The CDR3 DNA sequence: TGTGCCACTATATCGGGACAGTCCACAGATACGCAGTATTTT. This chain connects TRBV28 to TRBJ2-3; 7 bases fit TRBD1. This CDR3 has 14 amino acids. CDR1 MDHEN and CDR2 SYDVKM come from the germline V gene. Trimming cost V 10 bases and J 2 bases; bases outside gene matches: 9.

This clonotype was recorded a few times. CDR3 bases: TGTGCCATCAGCAGGACTAGTGGAGATTACGAGCAGTACTTC. Translation gives CAISRTSGDYEQYF. This chain links TRBV10-3 with TRBJ2-7, with TRBD2 matching 7 bases. J gave up 4 bases and V 6 bases, and 9 bases lay outside the gene matches. The CDR3 sequence is 14 residues long. Germline lookup yields CDR1 ENHRY and CDR2 SYGVKD.

This clonotype was seen repeatedly, ten times or more. The rearrangement links TRBV7-9 to TRBJ2-1, with TRBD2 matching over 13 bases. In germline, CDR1 is SEHNR, CDR2 FQNEAQ (reference sequence). V shed 4 bases, J shed 8 bases, and the junction held 14 bases outside the gene matches. The CDR3 runs 18 residues. CDR3 coding DNA: TGTGCCAGCAGCTCCAGGACTAGCGGGGGCAGATCAGGGTATGAGCAGTTCTTC. It yields the protein CASSSRTSGGRSGYEQFF.

At least ten counts were recorded for this clonotype. This chain uses TRBV5-5 with TRBJ2-2, with D perhaps matching TRBD1 (5 bases). Germline CDR1 and CDR2: SGHKS and YYEKEE (reference sequence). V lost 5 bases and J 5 bases, leaving 16 bases between the germline ends. The CDR3 has 15 amino acids. CDR3 protein: CASRPRALLTGELFF. Here the CDR3 DNA reads TGTGCCAGCAGACCCAGGGCCCTATTGACCGGGGAGCTGTTTTTT.